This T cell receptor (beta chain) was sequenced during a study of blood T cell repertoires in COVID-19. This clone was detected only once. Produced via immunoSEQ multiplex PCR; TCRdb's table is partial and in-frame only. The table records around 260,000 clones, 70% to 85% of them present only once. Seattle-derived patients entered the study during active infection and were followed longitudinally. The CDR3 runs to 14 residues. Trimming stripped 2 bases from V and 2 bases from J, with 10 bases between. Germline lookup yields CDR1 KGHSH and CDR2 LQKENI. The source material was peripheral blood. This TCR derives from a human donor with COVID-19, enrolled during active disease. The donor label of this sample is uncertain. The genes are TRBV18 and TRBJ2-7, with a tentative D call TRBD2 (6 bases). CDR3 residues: CASSPSGLAYEQYF. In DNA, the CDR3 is TGTGCCAGCTCACCAAGCGGGCTGGCCTACGAGCAGTACTTC.